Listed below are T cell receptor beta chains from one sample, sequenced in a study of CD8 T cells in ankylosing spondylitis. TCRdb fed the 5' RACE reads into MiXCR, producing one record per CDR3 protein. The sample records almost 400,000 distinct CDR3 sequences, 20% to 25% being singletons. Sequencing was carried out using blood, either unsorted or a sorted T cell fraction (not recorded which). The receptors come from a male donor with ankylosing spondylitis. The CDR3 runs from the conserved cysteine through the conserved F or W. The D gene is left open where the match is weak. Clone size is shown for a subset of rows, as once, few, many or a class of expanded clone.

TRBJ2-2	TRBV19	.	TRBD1	TGTGCCAGTCGTAAGACAGGGCGCTACTACACCGGGGAGCTGTTTTTT	CASRKTGRYYTGELFF
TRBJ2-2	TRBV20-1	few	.	TGCAGTGCTAGAGAACTTAGTCCGCTAGCGAACACCGGGGAGCTGTTTTTT	CSARELSPLANTGELFF
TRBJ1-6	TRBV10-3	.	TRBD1	TGTGCCATCAGTACCAGGGGGCAAAATTCACCCCTCCACTTT	CAISTRGQNSPLHF
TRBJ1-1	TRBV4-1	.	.	TGCGCCAGCAGCCCCGTCCGGGGAGGGGCGGCTGAAGCTTTCTTT	CASSPVRGGAAEAFF
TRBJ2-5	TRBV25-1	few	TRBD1	TGTGCCAGCAGTGCCGCCGTCGGACAGGGGGAAGAGACCCAGTACTTC	CASSAAVGQGEETQYF
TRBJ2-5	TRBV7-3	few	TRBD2	TGTGCCAGCAGCTTATCCGCGGGAGTTGGGCAAGAGACCCAGTACTTC	CASSLSAGVGQETQYF
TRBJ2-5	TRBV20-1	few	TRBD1	TGCAGTGCTAACCGGGACAGGTTACAAGAGACCCAGTACTTC	CSANRDRLQETQYF
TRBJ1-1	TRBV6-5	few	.	TGTGCCAGCAGTTATTGGAGGAAGGACACTGAAGCTTTCTTT	CASSYWRKDTEAFF
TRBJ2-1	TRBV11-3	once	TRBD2	TGTGCCAGCAGCTCCGGCAGCGGGAGGGCCCTCGACGAGCAGTTCTTC	CASSSGSGRALDEQFF
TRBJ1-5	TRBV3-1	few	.	TGTGCCAGCAGCCAAGATGGGGGCAATCAGCCCCAGCATTTT	CASSQDGGNQPQHF
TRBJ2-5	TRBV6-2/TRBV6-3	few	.	TGTGCCAGCAGTTTGGGAGTGCGGACCCAGTACTTC	CASSLGVRTQYF
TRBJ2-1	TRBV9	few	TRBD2	TGTGCCAGCAGTGGTACGGTCTTCGGGAGGTTTGGAGAGCAGTTCTTC	CASSGTVFGRFGEQFF
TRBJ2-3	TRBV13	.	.	TGTGCCAGCAGCCGTCAACTGGTTGGCACAGATACGCAGTATTTT	CASSRQLVGTDTQYF
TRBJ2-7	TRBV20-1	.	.	TGCAGTGCCGGCGGGCCTACCGGCTCCTACGAGCAGTACTTC	CSAGGPTGSYEQYF
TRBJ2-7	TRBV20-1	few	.	TGCAGTGCCTTGGGGACCGCCCGGGCCGAGCAGTACTTC	CSALGTARAEQYF
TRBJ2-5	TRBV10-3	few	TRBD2	TGTGCCATCAGTGGACTAGCGGGGACCCAGTACTTC	CAISGLAGTQYF